The sequence of this T cell receptor (beta chain) was determined in a study of cytomegalovirus exposure and HLA in healthy donors. This clone was recorded a few times. Its cognate antigen is unknown. Study-level findings and limits: Per a later analysis, HLA-associated TCR beta chains showed more clonal expansion than other, equally common TCR beta chains.

Use of 60 Vbeta and 13 Jbeta primers characterized the PCR. Sequenced by immunoSEQ multiplex PCR; TCRdb stores in-frame clones only, minus some. The sample yields under 200,000 clones, about four fifths seen once. CDR1 and CDR2 (germline): SGHRS, YFSETQ. The CDR3 is 16 amino acids. V dropped 0 bases and J dropped 3; count of bases not matched to a gene: 9. The receptor was derived from a woman aged 45-65 years in good health and CMV-seropositive. The chain recombines TRBV5-1 with TRBJ2-7, with 7 bases that match TRBD2. The sequenced sample was PBMCs. CDR3 sequence (DNA): TGCGCCAGCAGCTTGGGTTATGGGCTAGCGGACTACGAGCAGTACTTC. Protein: CASSLGYGLADYEQYF.